The 28 T cell receptor beta chains reported below all come from one sample, sequenced in a study of CD4 T cells in relation to SARS-CoV-2 and coronaviruses. These receptors lack a known antigen. TCRdb's copy holds only in-frame clones and misses some; the assay was immunoSEQ multiplex PCR. This table holds around 34,000 clones, about three quarters found once. Material: memory CD4+ T cells from PBMCs, cultured in vitro. These receptors came from an adult with COVID-19.

The chain has TRBV11-1 and TRBJ2-7; 10 nucleotides match TRBD1. There are 15 residues in the CDR3. The V and J ends lost 5 bases and 2 bases, in that order; junction bases with no gene match: 6. Looked up from germline, CDR1 is SGHAT and CDR2 is FQDESV (reference sequence). The CDR3 DNA sequence: TGTGCCAGCAGCCGTACGGGACAGGGGACCTACGAGCAGTACTTC. Translating gives CASSRTGQGTYEQYF.

This chain connects TRBV30 to TRBJ2-2, with TRBD2 matching 12 bases. The CDR3 spans 15 residues. The junction had 5 bases not matched to a gene; V was cut back by 4 bases and J by 5 bases. Germline CDR1 GTSNPN, CDR2 SVGIG (reference sequence). The DNA of the CDR3 is TGTGCCTGGAAGCGACTAGCGGGAGTTACCGGGGAGCTGTTTTTT. It specifies CAWKRLAGVTGELFF.

This clone appeared a single time. CDR3 nucleotides: TGTGCCAGCAGCTTGGTACAGGGCTTCCTCTACGAGCAGTACTTC. Its translation is CASSLVQGFLYEQYF. The chain carries TRBV5-5 and TRBJ2-7, with D tentatively TRBD1 (6 bases). This CDR3 is 15 amino acids long. The germline V and J ends were trimmed by 0 bases and 3 bases, with 13 bases remaining between them. Germline V gene lookup returns CDR1 SGHKS and CDR2 YYEKEE (reference sequence).

The chain couples TRBV28 to TRBJ1-5, with D tentatively TRBD1 (6 bases). From germline, CDR1 is MDHEN and CDR2 SYDVKM. V lost 2 bases and J lost 5, with 19 bases in between. CDR3 length: 17 amino acids. The CDR3 DNA is TGTGCCAGCAGTTTAAGGTATAGGGGGGTTCCCTATCAGCCCCAGCATTTT. Amino acids: CASSLRYRGVPYQPQHF.

This clone was seen just once. This chain joins TRBV20-1 and TRBJ2-5, with D perhaps being TRBD1 or TRBD2 (5 bases each). The germline gives CDR1 DFQATT, CDR2 SNEGSKA (reference sequence). The length of the CDR3 is 11 residues. In nucleotides, the CDR3 is TGCGGGGGAGTTCGTTCAGAGACCCAGTACTTC. Translating it yields CGGVRSETQYF.

The V and J genes are TRBV7-2 and TRBJ1-5, with a tentative D call TRBD1 (5 bases). The CDR3 loop spans 15 amino acids. Trimming took off 1 base at V and 7 bases at J, with 14 bases between the two ends. Germline-derived CDR1 and CDR2 are SGHTA and FQGNSA. CDR3 region: CASSLERGLNQPQHF. CDR3 bases: TGTGCCAGCAGCTTAGAGAGGGGTTTGAACCAGCCCCAGCATTTT.

The chain joins TRBV30 to TRBJ1-3; tentative D call: TRBD1 (6 bases). This CDR3 has 15 residues. The germline V and J ends were trimmed by 2 bases and 0 bases, with 11 bases remaining between them. Looked up from germline, CDR1 is GTSNPN and CDR2 is SVGIG (reference sequence). CDR3 sequence (DNA): TGTGCCTGGAGTACGGGGGCTGGCTCTGGAAACACCATATATTTT. It specifies CAWSTGAGSGNTIYF.

The chain joins TRBV6-4 to TRBJ2-2; D is uncertain. There are 16 residues in the CDR3. Germline CDR1 and CDR2: MRHNA and SNTAGT. V was clipped by 3 bases and J by 2 bases, with 13 bases between them. CDR3 in amino acids: CASSEGRWGNTGELFF. For the CDR3, the DNA is TGTGCCAGCAGTGAAGGGCGTTGGGGAAACACCGGGGAGCTGTTTTTT.

The chain combines TRBV7-9 with TRBJ2-1; either TRBD1 or TRBD2 may supply D (5 bases each). V lost 5 bases to trimming and J lost 4 bases, with 15 bases between them. Germline V lookup: CDR1 SEHNR, CDR2 FQNEAQ (reference sequence). The CDR3 contains 15 residues. As DNA, the CDR3 is TGTGCCAGCAGCCTCCGGGACCTACCATACAATGAGCAGTTCTTC. Protein sequence: CASSLRDLPYNEQFF.

The chain uses TRBV5-1 and TRBJ2-7; unclear D gene. This CDR3 spans 13 amino acids. V gave up 0 bases and J gave up 2 bases, with 6 bases separating them. Germline CDR1 is SGHRS and CDR2 is YFSETQ. The CDR3 spells CASSLAATYEQYF. CDR3 DNA sequence: TGCGCCAGCAGCTTGGCCGCAACCTACGAGCAGTACTTC.

The chain recombines TRBV19 with TRBJ2-2; TRBD1 matches 9 bases. The length of the CDR3 is 16 residues. Germline-derived CDR1 and CDR2 are LNHDA and SQIVND (reference sequence). V dropped 3 bases and J dropped 3; count of bases not matched to a gene: 5. The CDR3 nucleotides are TGTGCCAGTAGTATTGGGACAGGGAGGTACACCGGGGAGCTGTTTTTT. Translating gives CASSIGTGRYTGELFF.

The chain carries TRBV28 and TRBJ2-7, with unresolved D. Germline CDR1 is MDHEN and CDR2 is SYDVKM. The CDR3 spans 13 residues. Deletions cut 3 bases from V and 2 bases from J, with 8 bases between. CDR3 nucleotides: TGTGCCAGCAGTTTCGACGTAACCTACGAGCAGTACTTC. It is translated as CASSFDVTYEQYF.

The V and J genes are TRBV9 and TRBJ2-1; TRBD2 aligns across 11 bases. The CDR3 runs to 20 residues. Germline-derived CDR1 and CDR2 are SGDLS and YYNGEE. With V trimmed by 4 bases and J by 8 bases, 23 bases remained unmatched. The CDR3 sequence: CASSPLKGGGLAGGSHEQFF. The CDR3 bases are TGTGCCAGCAGCCCCCTCAAAGGGGGTGGTCTAGCGGGAGGTTCACATGAGCAGTTCTTC.

The chain combines TRBV5-1 with TRBJ2-7, with 8 bases identical to TRBD2. CDR3 size: 17 residues. With 1 base clipped from V and 0 bases from J, the junction kept 9 bases outside the gene matches. Germline CDR1 and CDR2: SGHRS and YFSETQ. Here the CDR3 DNA reads TGCGCCAGCAGCTTGAGGTCTAGCGGGCCAAGCTCCTACGAGCAGTACTTC. It translates to CASSLRSSGPSSYEQYF.

The chain combines TRBV19 with TRBJ2-2; TRBD1 is a possible D gene (6 bases). The CDR3 runs 16 residues. Germline V gene data show CDR1 as LNHDA and CDR2 as SQIVND (reference sequence). The V end was cut by 3 bases, the J end by 2 bases, with 13 bases between. CDR3 nucleotide sequence: TGTGCCAGTAGTATGTTCGGACAGCGAAACACCGGGGAGCTGTTTTTT. This sequence encodes CASSMFGQRNTGELFF.

The J gene is TRBJ2-7, the V gene TRBV5-1; 8 nucleotides match TRBD1. V was clipped by 5 bases and J by 1 base; unmatched bases: 8. From germline, CDR1 is SGHRS and CDR2 YFSETQ. This CDR3 comprises 15 residues. DNA of the CDR3: TGCGCCAGCAGTCAGGACAGGGTGATGTCCTACGAGCAGTACTTC. Encoded protein: CASSQDRVMSYEQYF.

The V and J genes are TRBV3-1 (or the pseudogene TRBV3-2) and TRBJ2-5; 7 bases fit TRBD1. This CDR3 contains 15 residues. V trimming: 0 bases; J trimming: 4 bases; junction bases outside the gene matches: 5. Germline V gives CDR1 LGHDT, CDR2 YNNKEL (reference sequence). CDR3 DNA sequence: TGTGCCAGCAGCCAAGATAGGGGGCACGTAGAGACCCAGTACTTC. Its protein is CASSQDRGHVETQYF.

The chain employs TRBV19 and TRBJ2-7, with D possibly TRBD2 on 5 matching bases. The germline gives CDR1 LNHDA, CDR2 SQIVND (reference sequence). The CDR3 has 13 amino acids. V gave up 6 bases and J gave up 2 bases, with 11 bases separating them. CDR3 sequence reads: CASRGEKTYEQYF. CDR3 nucleotides: TGTGCCAGTAGGGGAGAGAAAACCTACGAGCAGTACTTC.

The rearrangement links TRBV6-2 or TRBV6-3 to TRBJ2-3; TRBD2 aligns across 9 bases. CDR3 length: 15 amino acids. V was pared by 2 bases and J by 5 bases, with 5 bases of the junction left unmatched. Germline V gene sequence: CDR1 MNHEY, CDR2 SVGEGT. CDR3 loop: CASSYGSGSRDTQYF. CDR3 sequence (DNA): TGTGCCAGCAGTTACGGTAGCGGGAGCCGAGATACGCAGTATTTT.

There are a few counts of this clone. This chain uses TRBV28 with TRBJ1-4, with 7 nucleotides matching TRBD1. J was trimmed by 7 bases and V by 8 bases; bases with no gene match: 7. This CDR3 is built from 13 residues. Germline V gives CDR1 MDHEN, CDR2 SYDVKM. The DNA for the CDR3 is TGTGCCAGCCTCGACAGGGAATCTGAAAAACTGTTTTTT. Its translation: CASLDRESEKLFF.

The rearrangement joins TRBV18 to TRBJ1-4; D gene uncertain. This CDR3 contains 20 residues. Per germline, CDR1 KGHSH and CDR2 LQKENI. Trimming cost V 2 bases and J 7 bases, with 29 bases left between them. CDR3 loop: CASSPMRSASTATGSEKLFF. CDR3 in DNA: TGTGCCAGCTCACCAATGAGGAGCGCTTCAACTGCAACGGGTAGTGAAAAACTGTTTTTT.

The chain joins TRBV5-1 to TRBJ2-5; 7 nucleotides align to TRBD1. This CDR3 has 15 residues. From germline, CDR1 is SGHRS and CDR2 YFSETQ. After removal of 3 bases from V and 5 bases from J, the junction contained 10 bases not matched to a gene. CDR3 nucleotide sequence: TGCGCCAGCAGCTCGCCGACAGGGTTCAGGGAGACCCAGTACTTC. Amino acid sequence: CASSSPTGFRETQYF.

This clone is judged large (0.1 to 1%). This chain joins TRBV14 and TRBJ2-5, with 12 bases aligning to TRBD2. CDR1 is SGHDN, CDR2 FVKESK, per germline. Trimming took 4 bases from V and 5 from J; bases not matched to a gene: 5. There are 15 residues in the CDR3. CDR3 sequence: CASSPGLAGTETQYF. CDR3 DNA sequence: TGTGCCAGCAGCCCCGGACTAGCGGGAACGGAGACCCAGTACTTC. Together with reference TRBV14 and TRBJ2-5, the CDR3 gives the full variable domain: EAGVTQFPSHSVIEKGQTVTLRCDPISGHDNLYWYRRVMGKEIKFLLHFVKESKQDESGMPNNRFLAERTGGTYSTLKVQPAELEDSGVYFCASSPGLAGTETQYFGPGTRLLVL.

The chain combines TRBV5-1 with TRBJ2-7, with D possibly being TRBD1 (6 bases). Germline V gene lookup returns CDR1 SGHRS and CDR2 YFSETQ. V lost 4 bases to trimming and J lost 7 bases, with 24 bases between them. The CDR3 covers 16 residues. The CDR3 reads CASSRRDIPFDGEQYF. The CDR3 nucleotides read TGCGCCAGCAGCCGCCGGGACATCCCTTTCGATGGGGAGCAGTACTTC.

This chain connects TRBV14 to TRBJ2-7; 8 bases fit TRBD2. This CDR3 region has 17 residues. V was clipped by 0 bases and J by 3 bases; unmatched bases: 10. Germline lookup yields CDR1 SGHDN and CDR2 FVKESK. The CDR3 protein is CASSQEQGLGVNYEQYF. The CDR3 coding sequence is TGTGCCAGCAGCCAAGAGCAGGGACTAGGGGTGAACTACGAGCAGTACTTC.

This clone has more than one count but fewer than ten. The chain joins TRBV19 to TRBJ1-5, with no clear D. The CDR3 has 12 amino acids. The germline CDR1 and CDR2 sequences are LNHDA and SQIVND (reference sequence). V lost 5 bases and J 5 bases, leaving 7 bases between the germline ends. The DNA of the CDR3 is TGTGCCAGTAGTGAACTGTATCAGCCCCAGCATTTT. This encodes CASSELYQPQHF.

This clone has only a few counts. This sequence joins TRBV7-9 and TRBJ1-1, with D uncertain. The CDR3 is 14 amino acids. Germline V gene lookup returns CDR1 SEHNR and CDR2 FQNEAQ (reference sequence). V was pared by 4 bases and J by 0 bases, with 9 bases between. CDR3 nucleotide sequence: TGTGCCAGCAGCTCCCTCTCGATGAACACTGAAGCTTTCTTT. It encodes CASSSLSMNTEAFF. Supplemented by reference TRBV7-9 and TRBJ1-1, the full variable domain reads DTGVSQNPRHKITKRGQNVTFRCDPISEHNRLYWYRQTLGQGPEFLTYFQNEAQLEKSRLLSDRFSAERPKGSFSTLEIQRTEQGDSAMYLCASSSLSMNTEAFFGQGTRLTVV.

About this clone: The identical CDR3 is also encoded by other nucleotide sequences in the sample. J is TRBJ1-1 and V is TRBV18; D call uncertain. Trimming left V 6 bases short and J 1 base short, with 9 bases between. Germline CDR1 is KGHSH and CDR2 is LQKENI. This CDR3 spans 13 amino acids. The CDR3, as DNA: TGTGCCAGCTCCCCCAACAGGAACACTGAAGCTTTCTTT. Protein product: CASSPNRNTEAFF.